This TCR beta chain stems from a study of T-cell memory formation after mild COVID-19 (dated by TCRdb to the early 2020s). Context from the whole study: Most TCR sequence clusters were specific to one of the two donors. In two donors, T-cell clones that expanded and contracted after mild COVID-19 were tracked by sequencing TCRalpha and TCRbeta repertoires over time. Two young, previously healthy adult volunteers made up the cohort, one male and one female. What the work shows at the level of the full study, not this receptor alone: The detection of some responding clones in pre-infection memory suggests that pre-existing cross-reactive memory T cells joined the SARS-CoV-2 response. Contracting CD4+ clones appeared mostly in the CM and EM memory subsets, whereas CD8+ clones were enriched in EMRA. SARS-CoV-2 specificity was not confirmed for the second-wave clones peaking on day 37. Balanced CD4/CD8 phenotypes were observed for clones contracting from day 15 to 85, whereas a bias towards CD4+ was observed for a second wave of clones expanding from day 15 to 37. The study covered only a couple of mild cases, and larger cohorts including severe cases with pre-infection samples were considered necessary.

As to this clonotype: The antigen it binds to is not known. Base qualities are not at hand, and no much larger clone is one base apart.

Sequencing was performed on an Illumina NovaSeq 6000. TCRalpha and TCRbeta cDNA libraries were constructed by 5'RACE with constant-segment primers, with sample barcodes and unique molecular identifiers being introduced. Trizol reagent was used to extract RNA from every sample. Amplification of the libraries took two PCR steps, and the second step added a second sample barcode plus Illumina TruSeq adapters. The libraries were sequenced on an Illumina NovaSeq using 2 x 150 bp paired-end reads. The paper's processing steps were these. Reads were demultiplexed and collapsed into UMI-guided consensus sequences with migec v1.2.7. Using mixcr v2.1.11, the UMI consensuses were aligned to TRA and TRB V and J templates and assembled into clonotypes. A clonotype was counted as expanded or contracted only when both edgeR and NoisET called the clonotype significant, with the noise models trained on biological replicates. For edgeR calls, the cutoffs were a false discovery rate-adjusted p below 0.01 and a log2 fold-change threshold of 1. As an exploratory analysis of dynamics, PCA with hierarchical clustering was applied to max-normalized trajectories of the 1000 most abundant clonotypes. Separately sequenced CD4+ and CD8+ repertoires were used to assign the CD4 or CD8 phenotype of responding clones. TCRdb passed the public sequencing reads through fastp at Q25 and MiXCR, retaining productive beta sequences. Every CDR3 protein is listed once, alongside the most common genes and DNA of its rows. Here the V and J calls rest on TCRdb's processing, not on the authors' analysis. A total of approximately 300,000 distinct CDR3 sequences appear in this sample, less than 20% of them only once. The ten top clones hold about a fifth of the sample.

Ficoll-Paque density gradient centrifugation was used to isolate PBMCs. The specimen was PBMCs or a T cell subset sorted from them (not recorded which). The sequence was obtained from a man aged 18 to 29 who had mild COVID-19 (a few samples of this study predate the infection). The sample titles of this study are shuffled in the database, so cell type and time point are left out; the donor was told from shared clones.

The DNA reads as follows: TGTGCCAGCAGTGAAGGCGACTTCCCAGAGACCCAGTACTTC. Protein translation: CASSEGDFPETQYF. The receptor chain draws on TRBV2 and TRBJ2-5; the D gene cannot be resolved reliably. The germline V gene supplies CDR1 SNHLY and CDR2 FYNNEI. V loses 1 base of germline sequence and J loses 4 bases, and the interval between the two ends is 10 bases. The CDR3 holds 14 amino acids from the cysteine to the phenylalanine. Only the CDR3 region is kept as DNA, spanning 42 bases read in frame from base 1.